One T cell receptor (beta chain) is described in this entry. This clonotype was counted a few times. Its binding antigen is unknown. No per-base quality is available; no much larger clone lies one base away. The germline V gene gives CDR1 as SGHTA and CDR2 as FQGNSA. There are 15 amino acids in the CDR3, from cysteine to phenylalanine inclusive. This entry keeps only the CDR3 DNA: 45 bases, framed from base 1. At the junction V is shortened by 4 bases and J by 5 bases; bases outside the gene matches: 5. The receptor library was made with RT-PCR. Sequencing was carried out with an Illumina HiSeq 2500. The public reads were reanalyzed by TCRdb: fastp trimming at Q25, MiXCR alignment, in-frame beta chains only. Identical CDR3 protein sequences are pooled into one entry, listed with their most common genes and DNA. This sample gives over 800,000 distinct CDR3 sequences in total; around 21% of them show up just once. The ten largest make up more than 8.5% of the sample.

This entry belongs to a study of response to subunit inactivated influenza vaccine (dated by TCRdb to the late 2010s). For the study in its entirety: The study used deep quantitative T cell receptor repertoire profiling to track responses to a trivalent subunit inactivated influenza vaccine. Study-wide findings and limitations: The authors proposed that each seasonal influenza vaccination may bring in only a limited number of new T cells.

The rearranged chain carries TRBV7-2 and TRBJ2-1; TRBD1 agrees with 10 junctional bases. The origin of this receptor is a man aged 45-65 years who received an inactivated influenza vaccine. Donor details come from another sample of the same person, matched by shared clones. Sequenced here: PBMCs from blood, sampled 5 days after vaccination. The DNA sequence is as follows: TGTGCCAGCAGCTACACCGGGACAGGGGACAATGAGCAGTTCTTC. It is translated as CASSYTGTGDNEQFF. The CDR3 plus the reference TRBV7-2 and TRBJ2-1 genes for the other parts give the full variable domain: GAGVSQSPSNKVTEKGKDVELRCDPISGHTALYWYRQSLGQGLEFLIYFQGNSAPDKSGLPSDRFSAERTGGSVSTLTIQRTQQEDSAVYLCASSYTGTGDNEQFFGPGTRLTVL.